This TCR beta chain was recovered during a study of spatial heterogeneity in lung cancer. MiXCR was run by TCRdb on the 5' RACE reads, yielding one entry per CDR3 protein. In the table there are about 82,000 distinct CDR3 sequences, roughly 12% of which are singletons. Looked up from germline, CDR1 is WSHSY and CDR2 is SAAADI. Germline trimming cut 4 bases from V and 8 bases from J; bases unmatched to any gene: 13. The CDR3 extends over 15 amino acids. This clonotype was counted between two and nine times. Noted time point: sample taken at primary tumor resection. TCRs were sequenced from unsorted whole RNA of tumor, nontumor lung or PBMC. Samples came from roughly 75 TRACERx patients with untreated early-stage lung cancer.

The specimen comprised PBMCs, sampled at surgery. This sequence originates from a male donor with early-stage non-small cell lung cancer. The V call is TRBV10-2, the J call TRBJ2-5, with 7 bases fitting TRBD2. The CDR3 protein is CASSGSGAGDATQYF. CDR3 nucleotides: TGCGCCAGCAGTGGGTCCGGGGCGGGAGACGCAACCCAGTACTTC.